This T cell receptor (beta chain) is from a study of glioma-infiltrating T cells after dendritic cell vaccination. Germline V gives CDR1 SGHRS, CDR2 YFSETQ. Trimming took off 4 bases at V and 2 bases at J, with 9 bases between the two ends. The CDR3 is 13 amino acids. Clones were read by immunoSEQ multiplex PCR, and TCRdb kept only the in-frame ones, dropping some. The table has 80,000 to 100,000 clones, 75% to 85% seen once. The chain joins TRBV5-1 to TRBJ1-2, with D unclear. The TCR was taken from a human donor with glioblastoma. The specimen comprised blood, sampled before dendritic cell vaccination. CDR3: CASSGVKNYGYTF. As DNA, the CDR3 is TGCGCCAGCAGCGGAGTCAAGAACTATGGCTACACCTTC. The full variable domain, completed using reference TRBV5-1 and TRBJ1-2, is KAGVTQTPRYLIKTRGQQVTLSCSPISGHRSVSWYQQTPGQGLQFLFEYFSETQRNKGNFPGRFSGRQFSNSRSEMNVSTLELGDSALYLCASSGVKNYGYTFGSGTRLTVV.